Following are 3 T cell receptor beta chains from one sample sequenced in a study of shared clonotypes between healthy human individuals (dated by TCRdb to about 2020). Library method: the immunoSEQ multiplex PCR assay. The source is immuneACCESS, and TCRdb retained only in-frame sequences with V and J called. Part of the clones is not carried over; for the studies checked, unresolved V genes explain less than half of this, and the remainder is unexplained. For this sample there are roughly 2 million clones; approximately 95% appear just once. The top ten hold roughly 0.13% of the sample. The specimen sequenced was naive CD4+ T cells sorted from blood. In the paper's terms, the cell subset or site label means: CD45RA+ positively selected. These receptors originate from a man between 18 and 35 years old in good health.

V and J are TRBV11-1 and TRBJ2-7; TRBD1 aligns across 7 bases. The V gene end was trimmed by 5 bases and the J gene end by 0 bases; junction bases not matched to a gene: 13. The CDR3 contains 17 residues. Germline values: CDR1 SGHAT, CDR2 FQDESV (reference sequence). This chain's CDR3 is CASSPGTWTGTSYEQYF. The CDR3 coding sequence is TGTGCCAGCAGCCCTGGAACATGGACAGGCACCTCCTACGAGCAGTACTTC.

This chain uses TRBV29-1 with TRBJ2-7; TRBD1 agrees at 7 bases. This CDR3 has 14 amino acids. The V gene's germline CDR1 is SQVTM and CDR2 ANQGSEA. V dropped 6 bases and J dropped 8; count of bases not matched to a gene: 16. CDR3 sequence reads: CSVLPGQSHIKQYF. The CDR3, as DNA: TGCAGCGTACTACCGGGACAGTCCCACATCAAGCAGTACTTC.

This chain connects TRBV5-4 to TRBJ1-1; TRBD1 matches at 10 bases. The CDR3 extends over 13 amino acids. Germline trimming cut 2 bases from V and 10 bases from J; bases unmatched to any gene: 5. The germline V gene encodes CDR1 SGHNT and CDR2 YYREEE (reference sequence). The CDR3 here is CASSFDRGLGAFF. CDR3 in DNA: TGTGCCAGCAGCTTCGACAGGGGGCTGGGAGCTTTCTTT.